This T cell receptor (beta chain) was observed in a study of blood T cell repertoires in COVID-19. As for the study in general: Samples representing acute and convalescent COVID-19 were sourced from the United States, Italy and Spain. The analysed material was cDNA or gDNA that came from T cells, B-cell-depleted T cells, or PBMCs.

Profiled with immunoSEQ multiplex PCR; TCRdb holds only in-frame clones, not every one. The profile covers 100,000 to 140,000 clones, with more than 70% appearing a single time and 4.9% taken by the ten largest. CDR3 length: 17 residues. The V and J ends lost 1 base and 4 bases respectively, with 14 bases between them. Germline V gene data show CDR1 as LGHNA and CDR2 as YNFKEQ. The chain links TRBV4-2 to TRBJ1-6; TRBD1 is a possible D gene (6 bases). This receptor was taken from a man between 35 and 55 years old with active or convalescent COVID-19. The source material was peripheral blood. Written as DNA, the CDR3 is TGTGCCAGCAGCCAAGGCACGACAGGCTCATATAATTCACCCCTCCACTTT. Protein product: CASSQGTTGSYNSPLHF.